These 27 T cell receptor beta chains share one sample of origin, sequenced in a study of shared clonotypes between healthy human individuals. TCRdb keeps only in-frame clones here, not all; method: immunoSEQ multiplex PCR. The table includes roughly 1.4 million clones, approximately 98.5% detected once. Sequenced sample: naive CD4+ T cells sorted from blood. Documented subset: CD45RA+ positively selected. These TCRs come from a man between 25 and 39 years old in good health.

CDR3 coding DNA: TGCGCCAGCAGTCAACTAGCGGGAGGGGGCGAGCAGTACTTC. It encodes CASSQLAGGGEQYF. This rearrangement joins TRBV10-1 to TRBJ2-7; 13 nucleotides match TRBD2. The CDR3 runs to 14 residues. The trim removed 5 bases at V and 6 bases at J, leaving 4 bases unmatched. Germline CDR1 WNHNN, CDR2 SYGVQD (reference sequence).

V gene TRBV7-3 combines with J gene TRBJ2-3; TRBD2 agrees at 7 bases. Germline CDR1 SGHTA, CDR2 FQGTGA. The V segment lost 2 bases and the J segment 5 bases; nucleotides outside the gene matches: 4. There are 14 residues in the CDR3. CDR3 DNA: TGTGCCAGCAGCTTAGAACCTAGCGGAGATACGCAGTATTTT. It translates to CASSLEPSGDTQYF.

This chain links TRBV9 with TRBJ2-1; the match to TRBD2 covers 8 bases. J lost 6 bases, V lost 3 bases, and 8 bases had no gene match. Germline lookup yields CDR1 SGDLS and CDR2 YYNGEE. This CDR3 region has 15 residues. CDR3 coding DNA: TGTGCCAGCAGCGCAACTAGCGGAACTTCCAATGAGCAGTTCTTC. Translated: CASSATSGTSNEQFF.

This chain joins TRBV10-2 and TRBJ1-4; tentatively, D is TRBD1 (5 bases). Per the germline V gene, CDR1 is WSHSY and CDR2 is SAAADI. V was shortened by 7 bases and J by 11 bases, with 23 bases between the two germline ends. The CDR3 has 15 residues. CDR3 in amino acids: CASTETGTASGKLFF. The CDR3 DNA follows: TGCGCCAGCACCGAAACTGGGACCGCATCCGGGAAACTGTTTTTT.

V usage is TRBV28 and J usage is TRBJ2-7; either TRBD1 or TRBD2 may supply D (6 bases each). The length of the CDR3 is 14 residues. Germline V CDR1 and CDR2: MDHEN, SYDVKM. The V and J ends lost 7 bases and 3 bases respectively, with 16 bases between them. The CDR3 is CASTDRKGGYEQYF. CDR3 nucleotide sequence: TGTGCCAGCACCGATAGAAAGGGGGGCTACGAGCAGTACTTC.

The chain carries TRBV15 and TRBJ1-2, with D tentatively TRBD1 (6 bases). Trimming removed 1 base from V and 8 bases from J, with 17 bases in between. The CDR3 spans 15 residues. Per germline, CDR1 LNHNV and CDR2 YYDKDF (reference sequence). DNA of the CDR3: TGTGCCACCAGCAGAGGAACGACAGGTTCTATGGGCTACACCTTC. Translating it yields CATSRGTTGSMGYTF.

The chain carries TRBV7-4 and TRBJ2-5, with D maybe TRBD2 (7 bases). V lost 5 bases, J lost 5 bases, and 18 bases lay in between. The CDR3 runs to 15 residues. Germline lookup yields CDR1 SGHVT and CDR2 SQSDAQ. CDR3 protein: CASSPRGGRGETQYF. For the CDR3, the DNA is TGTGCCAGCAGCCCAAGGGGGGGCCGAGGGGAGACCCAGTACTTC.

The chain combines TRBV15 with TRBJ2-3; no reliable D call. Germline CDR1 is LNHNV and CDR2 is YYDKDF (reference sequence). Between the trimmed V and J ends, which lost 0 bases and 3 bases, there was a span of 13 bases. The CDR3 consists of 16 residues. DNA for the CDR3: TGTGCCACCAGCAGAGATCGGAACTACGGGACAGATACGCAGTATTTT. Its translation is CATSRDRNYGTDTQYF.

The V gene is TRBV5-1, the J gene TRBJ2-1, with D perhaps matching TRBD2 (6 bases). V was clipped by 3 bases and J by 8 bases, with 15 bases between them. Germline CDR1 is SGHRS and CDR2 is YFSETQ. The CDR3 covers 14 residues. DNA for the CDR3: TGCGCCAGCAGCTACACCCCCGGGAGCGATGAGCAGTTCTTC. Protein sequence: CASSYTPGSDEQFF. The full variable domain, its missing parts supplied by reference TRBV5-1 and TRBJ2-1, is KAGVTQTPRYLIKTRGQQVTLSCSPISGHRSVSWYQQTPGQGLQFLFEYFSETQRNKGNFPGRFSGRQFSNSRSEMNVSTLELGDSALYLCASSYTPGSDEQFFGPGTRLTVL.

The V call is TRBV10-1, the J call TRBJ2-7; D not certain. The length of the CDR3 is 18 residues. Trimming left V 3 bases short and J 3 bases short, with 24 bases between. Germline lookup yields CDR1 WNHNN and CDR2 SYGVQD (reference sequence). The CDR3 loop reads CASSEGSIFGRNVYEQYF. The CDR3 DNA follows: TGCGCCAGCAGTGAAGGTTCGATTTTTGGTCGGAACGTCTACGAGCAGTACTTC.

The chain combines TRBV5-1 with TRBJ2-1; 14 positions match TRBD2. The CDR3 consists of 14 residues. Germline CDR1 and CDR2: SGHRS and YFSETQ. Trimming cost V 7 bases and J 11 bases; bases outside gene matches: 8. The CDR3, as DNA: TGCGCCAGCTCGAAGGGGACTAGCGGGAGACAGCAGTTCTTC. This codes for CASSKGTSGRQQFF.

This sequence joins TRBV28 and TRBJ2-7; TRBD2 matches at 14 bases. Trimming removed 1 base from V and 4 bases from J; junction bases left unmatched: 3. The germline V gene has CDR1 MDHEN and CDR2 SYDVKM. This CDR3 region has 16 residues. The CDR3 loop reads CASSLFGLAGGYEQYF. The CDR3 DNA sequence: TGTGCCAGCAGTTTATTTGGACTAGCGGGAGGATACGAGCAGTACTTC.

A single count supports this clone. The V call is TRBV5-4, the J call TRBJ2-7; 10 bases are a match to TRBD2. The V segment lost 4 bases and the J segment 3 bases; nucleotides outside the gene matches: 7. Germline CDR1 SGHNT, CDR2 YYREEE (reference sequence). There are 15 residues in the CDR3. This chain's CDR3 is CASSPPSGRHYEQYF. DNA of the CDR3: TGTGCCAGCAGCCCCCCTAGCGGGAGACACTACGAGCAGTACTTC.

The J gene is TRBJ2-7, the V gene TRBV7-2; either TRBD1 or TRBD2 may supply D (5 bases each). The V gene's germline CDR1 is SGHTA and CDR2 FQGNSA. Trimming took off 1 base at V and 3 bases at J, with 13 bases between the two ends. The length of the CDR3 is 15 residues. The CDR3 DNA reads TGTGCCAGCAGCTTAGGAAGAGGGGAAGGCTACGAGCAGTACTTC. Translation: CASSLGRGEGYEQYF.

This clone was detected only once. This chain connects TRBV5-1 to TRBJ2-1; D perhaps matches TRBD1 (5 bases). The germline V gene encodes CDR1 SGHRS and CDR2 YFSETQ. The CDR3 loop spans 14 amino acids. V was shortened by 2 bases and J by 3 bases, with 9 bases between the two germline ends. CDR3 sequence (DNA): TGCGCCAGCAGCTTTCGCCAGGGCTACAATGAGCAGTTCTTC. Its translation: CASSFRQGYNEQFF.

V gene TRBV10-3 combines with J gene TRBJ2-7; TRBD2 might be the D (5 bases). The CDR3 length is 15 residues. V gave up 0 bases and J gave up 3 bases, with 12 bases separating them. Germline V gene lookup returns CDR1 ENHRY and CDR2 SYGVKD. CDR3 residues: CAISESVDGVYEQYF. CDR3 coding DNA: TGTGCCATCAGTGAGTCGGTAGACGGGGTCTACGAGCAGTACTTC.

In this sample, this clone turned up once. CDR3 bases: TGTGCCAGCAGCTTAGCACAGAGTGAAGCTTTCTTT. It codes for CASSLAQSEAFF. The chain employs TRBV7-9 and TRBJ1-1; D remains ambiguous. CDR3 length: 12 amino acids. V gave up 0 bases and J gave up 7 bases, with 6 bases separating them. Germline V gene sequence: CDR1 SEHNR, CDR2 FQNEAQ (reference sequence).

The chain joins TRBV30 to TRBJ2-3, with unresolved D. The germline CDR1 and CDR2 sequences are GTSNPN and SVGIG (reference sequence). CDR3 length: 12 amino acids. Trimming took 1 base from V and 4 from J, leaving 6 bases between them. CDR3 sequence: CAWSAPPDTQYF. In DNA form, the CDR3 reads TGTGCCTGGAGTGCCCCGCCAGATACGCAGTATTTT.

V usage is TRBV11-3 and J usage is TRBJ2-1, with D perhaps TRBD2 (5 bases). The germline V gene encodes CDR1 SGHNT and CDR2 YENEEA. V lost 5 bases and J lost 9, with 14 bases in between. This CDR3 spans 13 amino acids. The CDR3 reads CASSPLRTGEQFF. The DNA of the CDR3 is TGTGCCAGCAGCCCACTCAGGACTGGTGAGCAGTTCTTC.

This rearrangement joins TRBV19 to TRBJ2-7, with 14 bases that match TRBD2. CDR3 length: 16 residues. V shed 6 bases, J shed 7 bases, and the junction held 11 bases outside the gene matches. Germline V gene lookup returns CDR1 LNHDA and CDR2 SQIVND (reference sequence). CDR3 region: CASSGTSGSQNREQYF. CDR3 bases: TGTGCCAGTAGCGGGACTAGCGGGAGTCAAAACAGGGAGCAGTACTTC.

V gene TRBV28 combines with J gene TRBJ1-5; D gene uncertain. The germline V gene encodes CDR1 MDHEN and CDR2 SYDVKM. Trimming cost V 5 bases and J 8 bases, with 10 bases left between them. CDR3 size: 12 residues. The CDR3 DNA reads TGTGCCAGCAGTGTTACCACCAAGCCCCAGCATTTT. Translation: CASSVTTKPQHF.

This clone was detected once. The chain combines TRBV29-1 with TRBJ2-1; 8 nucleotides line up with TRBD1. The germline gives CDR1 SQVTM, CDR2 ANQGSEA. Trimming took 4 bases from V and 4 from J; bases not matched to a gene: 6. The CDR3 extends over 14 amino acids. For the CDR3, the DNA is TGCAGCGTTGGATTGACAGGGGCGTACAATGAGCAGTTCTTC. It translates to CSVGLTGAYNEQFF.

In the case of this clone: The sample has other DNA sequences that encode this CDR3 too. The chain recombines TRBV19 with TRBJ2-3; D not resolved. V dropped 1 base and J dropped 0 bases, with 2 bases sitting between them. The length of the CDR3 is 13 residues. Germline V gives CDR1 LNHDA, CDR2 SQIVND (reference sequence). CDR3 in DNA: TGTGCCAGTAGTATAGGTAGCACAGATACGCAGTATTTT. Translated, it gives CASSIGSTDTQYF.

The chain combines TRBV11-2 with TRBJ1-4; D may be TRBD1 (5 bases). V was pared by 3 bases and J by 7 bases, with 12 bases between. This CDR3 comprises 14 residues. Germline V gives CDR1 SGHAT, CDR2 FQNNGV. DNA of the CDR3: TGTGCCAGCAGCTTCGGGGGGAATGGTGAAAAACTGTTTTTT. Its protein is CASSFGGNGEKLFF.

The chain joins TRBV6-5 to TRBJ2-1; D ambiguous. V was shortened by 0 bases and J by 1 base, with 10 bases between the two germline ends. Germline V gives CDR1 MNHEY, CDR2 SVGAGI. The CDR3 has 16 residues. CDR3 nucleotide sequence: TGTGCCAGCAGTTACTCTCGCCGGAGTTCCTACAATGAGCAGTTCTTC. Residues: CASSYSRRSSYNEQFF.

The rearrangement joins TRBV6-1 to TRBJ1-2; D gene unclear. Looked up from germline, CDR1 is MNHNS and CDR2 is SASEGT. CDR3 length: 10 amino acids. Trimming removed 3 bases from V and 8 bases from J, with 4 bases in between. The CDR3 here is CASSDKGYTF. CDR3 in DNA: TGTGCCAGCAGTGATAAAGGCTACACCTTC.

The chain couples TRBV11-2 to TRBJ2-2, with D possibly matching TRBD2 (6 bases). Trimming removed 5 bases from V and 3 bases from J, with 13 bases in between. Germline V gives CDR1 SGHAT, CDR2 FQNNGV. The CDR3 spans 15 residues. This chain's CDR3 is CASSRLGIYTGELFF. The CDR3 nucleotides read TGTGCCAGCAGCCGACTAGGGATTTACACCGGGGAGCTGTTTTTT.